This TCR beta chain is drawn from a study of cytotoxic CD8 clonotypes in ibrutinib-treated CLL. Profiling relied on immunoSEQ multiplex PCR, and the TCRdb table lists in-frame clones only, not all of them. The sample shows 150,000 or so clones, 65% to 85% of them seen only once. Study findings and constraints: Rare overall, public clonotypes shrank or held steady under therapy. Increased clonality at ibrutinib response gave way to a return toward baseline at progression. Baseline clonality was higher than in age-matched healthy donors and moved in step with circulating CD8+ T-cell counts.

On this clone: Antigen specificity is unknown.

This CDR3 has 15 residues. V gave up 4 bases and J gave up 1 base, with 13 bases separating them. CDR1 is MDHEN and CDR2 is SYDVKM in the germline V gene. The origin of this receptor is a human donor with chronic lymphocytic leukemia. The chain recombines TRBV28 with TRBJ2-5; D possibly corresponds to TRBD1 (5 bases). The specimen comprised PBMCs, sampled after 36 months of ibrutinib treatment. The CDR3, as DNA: TGTGCCAGCAGTTCAGGGATGAGGCCCCAAGAGACCCAGTACTTC. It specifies CASSSGMRPQETQYF.